This TCR beta chain comes out of a study of shared clonotypes between healthy human individuals. In the CD4+ fraction, cells were divided into CD45RA+ naive and CD45RA-negative memory subsets. Study conclusions and caveats: Clonotypes shared by all four donors outscored non-shared clonotypes in generation probability.

The protocol was immunoSEQ multiplex PCR, while the TCRdb copy is restricted to in-frame clones and leaves out a portion. The sample carries some 200,000 clones, approximately 70% recorded once. Germline CDR1 and CDR2: MGHRA and YSYEKL. CDR3 length: 16 residues. The germline V and J ends were trimmed by 2 bases and 4 bases, with 17 bases remaining between them. Concerning this clone: What it recognizes is unknown.

The chain carries TRBV4-1 and TRBJ1-2; weak D call: TRBD1 (6 bases). What was sequenced was memory CD4+ T cells sorted from blood. Subset denoted: CD45RA-negative fraction. The source of this sequence is a man aged 25 to 40 in good health. The CDR3 loop is CASSQPTGPRTYGYTF. The CDR3 nucleotides are TGCGCCAGCAGCCAACCGACAGGTCCGCGTACCTATGGCTACACCTTC.